This T cell receptor (beta chain) was observed in a study of somatic mutations in cytotoxic T cells in rheumatoid arthritis. To note about this clone: Its specificity is not known.

Broader study findings: For patients with rheumatoid arthritis, CD8+ clonality went up with age, while healthy controls showed no such change. Age-matched healthy controls and rheumatoid arthritis patients had CD8+ T-cell clonality that did not differ significantly.

V was shortened by 0 bases and J by 1 base, with 7 bases between the two germline ends. This CDR3 has 15 residues. The germline CDR1 and CDR2 sequences are SGDLS and YYNGEE. Assay: immunoSEQ multiplex PCR; the TCRdb copy retains only in-frame clones and omits some. The data show 23,000 or so clones, with 74% seen just once and approximately 9.4% held by the top ten. Sequencing input: CD8+ T cells sorted from blood. The V and J genes are TRBV9 and TRBJ2-2; the D gene could be TRBD1 or TRBD2 (5 bases each). The receptor comes from a woman between 18 and 29 years old in good health. CDR3 DNA: TGTGCCAGCAGCGTAGGTGGGGGGAACACCGGGGAGCTGTTTTTT. Translation gives CASSVGGGNTGELFF. The full variable domain, rest sourced from reference TRBV9 and TRBJ2-2, is DSGVTQTPKHLITATGQRVTLRCSPRSGDLSVYWYQQSLDQGLQFLIQYYNGEERAKGNILERFSAQQFPDLHSELNLSSLELGDSALYFCASSVGGGNTGELFFGEGSRLTVL.